This entry is about one TCR beta chain. This specimen belongs to a study of blood T cell repertoires in COVID-19. Study as a whole: Some COVID-19 samples were acute and others convalescent; all came from the United States, Italy and Spain. Sources were T cells, B-cell-depleted T cells, or PBMCs; the material itself was cDNA or gDNA.

The V and J ends lost 6 bases and 3 bases respectively, with 11 bases between them. This CDR3 is built from 13 residues. Germline V gene data show CDR1 as ENHRY and CDR2 as SYGVKD. Authors' methods: Amplifying reference gene primers gave estimates of nucleated cell counts. Method: immunoSEQ multiplex PCR; TCRdb's copy keeps in-frame clones and lacks some. V, J and clone size derive from that table, while D and trimming were established from the DNA sequence. The sample lists approximately 300,000 clones, about 83% occurring once. The source material was peripheral blood. The chain has TRBV10-3 and TRBJ1-1, with TRBD1 as a possible D gene (6 bases). The receptor was derived from a woman between 50 and 59 years old with acute or convalescent COVID-19. CDR3 bases: TGTGCCATCAGGACGGGACAACACACTGAAGCTTTCTTT. Protein sequence: CAIRTGQHTEAFF.